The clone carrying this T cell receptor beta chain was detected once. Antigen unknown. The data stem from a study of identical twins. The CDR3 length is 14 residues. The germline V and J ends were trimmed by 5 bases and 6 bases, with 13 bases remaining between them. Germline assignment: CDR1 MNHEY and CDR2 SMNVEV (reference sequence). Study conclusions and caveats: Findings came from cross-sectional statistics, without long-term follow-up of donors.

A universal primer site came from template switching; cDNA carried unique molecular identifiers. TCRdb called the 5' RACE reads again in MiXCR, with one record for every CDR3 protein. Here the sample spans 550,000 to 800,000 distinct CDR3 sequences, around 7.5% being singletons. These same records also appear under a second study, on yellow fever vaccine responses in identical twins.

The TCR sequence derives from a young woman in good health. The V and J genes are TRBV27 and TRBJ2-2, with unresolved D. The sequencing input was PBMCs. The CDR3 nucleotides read TGTGCCAGCAGTCTAGGACCCTATGCCGGGGAGCTGTTTTTT. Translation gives CASSLGPYAGELFF.